A single T cell receptor (beta chain) is shown here with its context. This sample is part of a study of T cells after yellow fever vaccination. This CDR3 is 13 amino acids long. V lost 6 bases to trimming and J lost 2 bases, with 11 bases between them. The V gene's germline CDR1 is MNHNY and CDR2 SVGAGI (reference sequence). For TCR, cDNA came from 5'RACE template switching, which added a universal primer site and UMIs. In TCRdb, the 5' RACE reads were re-called with MiXCR into one record per CDR3 protein. This table has some 350,000 distinct CDR3 sequences, around 10% appearing once. Sequences were derived from PBMCs, sampled on the day of the first yellow fever vaccination. This TCR derives from a young man who received the YFV17D yellow fever vaccine. This chain uses TRBV6-6 with TRBJ2-7; D is unresolved. The chain's CDR3 is CASSQQITYEQYF. The CDR3 DNA is TGTGCCAGCAGCCAACAAATTACCTACGAGCAGTACTTC.